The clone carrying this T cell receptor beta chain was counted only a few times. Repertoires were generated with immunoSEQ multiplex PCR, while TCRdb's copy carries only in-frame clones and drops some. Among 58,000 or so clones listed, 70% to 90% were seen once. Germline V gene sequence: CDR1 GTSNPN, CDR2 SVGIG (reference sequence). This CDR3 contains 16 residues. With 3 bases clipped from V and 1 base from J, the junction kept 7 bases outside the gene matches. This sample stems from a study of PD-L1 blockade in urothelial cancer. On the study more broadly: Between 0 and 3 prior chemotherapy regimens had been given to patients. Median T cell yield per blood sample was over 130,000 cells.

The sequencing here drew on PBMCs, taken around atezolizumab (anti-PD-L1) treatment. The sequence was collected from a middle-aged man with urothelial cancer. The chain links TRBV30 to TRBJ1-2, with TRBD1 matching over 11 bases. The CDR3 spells CAWSGQGALGNYGYTF. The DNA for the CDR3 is TGTGCCTGGAGCGGACAGGGGGCCTTAGGTAACTATGGCTACACCTTC.